The rows below give T cell receptor beta chains drawn from one sample of a study of patients and donors after allogeneic stem cell transplantation. Using its own MiXCR run on the RT-PCR reads, TCRdb lists one record per CDR3 protein. The sample has hundreds of thousands of distinct CDR3 sequences; roughly 17% are singletons. The material sequenced was blood, either unsorted or a sorted T cell fraction (not recorded which). The receptors here all came from a human donor who was either an allogeneic HSCT recipient or a stem cell or donor lymphocyte infusion donor (not recorded which). It is not recorded whose cells these are; they may come from a transplant donor. Both conserved end residues are part of each CDR3. The D gene is left open where the match is weak. Not every row has a clone size; where given, it reads once, few, many or a size class.

cdr3_nt: TGTGCCAGCAGTTTCAAAACGCATCAGCCCCAGCATTTT
cdr3_aa: CASSFKTHQPQHF
v_call: TRBV12-3/TRBV12-4
d_call: .
cdr3_length: 13
clone_size: many
j_call: TRBJ1-5

cdr3_nt: TGTGCCAGCAGCTTAGGCTTCTTAAGGGGGCAGTTCTTC
cdr3_aa: CASSLGFLRGQFF
v_call: TRBV7-2
d_call: .
cdr3_length: 13
clone_size: .
j_call: TRBJ2-1

cdr3_nt: TGTGCCAGTAGTGTAGGGACAGGCGGGACTGAAGCTTTCTTT
cdr3_aa: CASSVGTGGTEAFF
v_call: TRBV19
d_call: TRBD1
cdr3_length: 14
clone_size: .
j_call: TRBJ1-1

cdr3_nt: TGTGCCAGCAGCCAACTCGTCCGGGACACTGAAGCTTTCTTT
cdr3_aa: CASSQLVRDTEAFF
v_call: TRBV4-2
d_call: .
cdr3_length: 14
clone_size: few
j_call: TRBJ1-1

cdr3_nt: TGTGCCAGCAGCTTGGCGCCTCCCGGGGAGCAGTTCTTC
cdr3_aa: CASSLAPPGEQFF
v_call: TRBV5-4
d_call: .
cdr3_length: 13
clone_size: .
j_call: TRBJ2-1

cdr3_nt: TGTGCCAGCAGCCAAGTACGGGAAGACTATGGCTACACCTTC
cdr3_aa: CASSQVREDYGYTF
v_call: TRBV3-1
d_call: .
cdr3_length: 14
clone_size: few
j_call: TRBJ1-2

cdr3_nt: TGCAGCGTCCCCGGGGGCGACAGTGAAGCTTTCTTT
cdr3_aa: CSVPGGDSEAFF
v_call: TRBV29-1
d_call: .
cdr3_length: 12
clone_size: .
j_call: TRBJ1-1

cdr3_nt: TGTGCCATCAGTGAGCCCATCGGAGCGAGAAGCTCCTACAATGAGCAGTTCTTC
cdr3_aa: CAISEPIGARSSYNEQFF
v_call: TRBV10-3
d_call: .
cdr3_length: 18
clone_size: few
j_call: TRBJ2-1

cdr3_nt: TGTGCCAGCAGCCAGGGGACTAGCGGGAGAGGGGAGCAGTTCTTC
cdr3_aa: CASSQGTSGRGEQFF
v_call: TRBV3-1
d_call: TRBD2
cdr3_length: 15
clone_size: few
j_call: TRBJ2-1

cdr3_nt: TGTGCCACCAGTGACAAGGGGGTCGACGCTCACACCGGGGAGCTGTTTTTT
cdr3_aa: CATSDKGVDAHTGELFF
v_call: TRBV24-1
d_call: .
cdr3_length: 17
clone_size: few
j_call: TRBJ2-2

cdr3_nt: TGTGCCATCACCCAGACAGTGCGGAACACTGAAGCTTTCTTT
cdr3_aa: CAITQTVRNTEAFF
v_call: TRBV10-3
d_call: .
cdr3_length: 14
clone_size: few
j_call: TRBJ1-1

cdr3_nt: TGCGCCAGCAGCTACCCGACCGGGACTAGCGGGAGGGGATCCTACAATGAGCAGTTCTTC
cdr3_aa: CASSYPTGTSGRGSYNEQFF
v_call: TRBV5-1
d_call: TRBD2
cdr3_length: 20
clone_size: many
j_call: TRBJ2-1

cdr3_nt: TGTGCCAGCAGTGAATTGTGGGGGCTCGGAGAGACCCAGTACTTC
cdr3_aa: CASSELWGLGETQYF
v_call: TRBV6-1
d_call: .
cdr3_length: 15
clone_size: few
j_call: TRBJ2-5

cdr3_nt: TGTGCCAGCAGCTTAGTTTTCCTAGCGGGGGGGGACACCGGGGAGCTGTTTTTT
cdr3_aa: CASSLVFLAGGDTGELFF
v_call: TRBV11-2
d_call: TRBD2
cdr3_length: 18
clone_size: .
j_call: TRBJ2-2

cdr3_nt: TGCAGTGCCCCCGGACTAGCGGGGGGGTGGGGCACAGATACGCAGTATTTT
cdr3_aa: CSAPGLAGGWGTDTQYF
v_call: TRBV20-1
d_call: TRBD2
cdr3_length: 17
clone_size: .
j_call: TRBJ2-3

cdr3_nt: TGCAGGGGTCGAACGCAACGGTACAATGAGCAGTTCTTC
cdr3_aa: CRGRTQRYNEQFF
v_call: TRBV20-1
d_call: .
cdr3_length: 13
clone_size: .
j_call: TRBJ2-1

cdr3_nt: TGTGCCATCAGTGAAGACAGGGCCACTCTTTCCTACGAGCAGTACTTC
cdr3_aa: CAISEDRATLSYEQYF
v_call: TRBV10-3
d_call: TRBD1
cdr3_length: 16
clone_size: few
j_call: TRBJ2-7

cdr3_nt: TGTGCCAGCAGTCCGGACAGGATGGGAAACACCGGGGAGCTGTTTTTT
cdr3_aa: CASSPDRMGNTGELFF
v_call: TRBV7-9
d_call: TRBD1
cdr3_length: 16
clone_size: many
j_call: TRBJ2-2

cdr3_nt: TGCGCCAGCAGATATTCAGGCTCTGGGGCCAACGTCCTGACTTTC
cdr3_aa: CASRYSGSGANVLTF
v_call: TRBV5-1
d_call: .
cdr3_length: 15
clone_size: many
j_call: TRBJ2-6

cdr3_nt: TGTGCCAGCAGTTTACAGGGGGTGGGCTACGAGCAGTACTTC
cdr3_aa: CASSLQGVGYEQYF
v_call: TRBV12-3/TRBV12-4
d_call: TRBD1
cdr3_length: 14
clone_size: few
j_call: TRBJ2-7

cdr3_nt: TGTGCCAGCAGTAAAGGGGGAGTTTGGACAGATACGCAGTATTTT
cdr3_aa: CASSKGGVWTDTQYF
v_call: TRBV11-2
d_call: .
cdr3_length: 15
clone_size: few
j_call: TRBJ2-3

cdr3_nt: TGCAGCGTTGGACGGAGGAACACAGATACGCAGTATTTT
cdr3_aa: CSVGRRNTDTQYF
v_call: TRBV29-1
d_call: .
cdr3_length: 13
clone_size: few
j_call: TRBJ2-3

cdr3_nt: TGTGCCAGCACGTCGTACACCCGGGATGAGCAGTTCTTC
cdr3_aa: CASTSYTRDEQFF
v_call: TRBV27
d_call: .
cdr3_length: 13
clone_size: .
j_call: TRBJ2-1

cdr3_nt: TGTGCCAGCAGCCCCTCGACAGGGCTTCTAATAGGCTTC
cdr3_aa: CASSPSTGLLIGF
v_call: TRBV7-2
d_call: TRBD1
cdr3_length: 13
clone_size: .
j_call: TRBJ1-2

cdr3_nt: TGTGCCAGCAGTTACTCGAGGGGGGACGGGGAGCTGTTTTTT
cdr3_aa: CASSYSRGDGELFF
v_call: TRBV6-5
d_call: .
cdr3_length: 14
clone_size: .
j_call: TRBJ2-2

cdr3_nt: TGTGCCAGCAGCCCCCGGACAGGCAAGACTTTAAACACTGAAGCTTTCTTT
cdr3_aa: CASSPRTGKTLNTEAFF
v_call: TRBV12-3/TRBV12-4
d_call: TRBD1
cdr3_length: 17
clone_size: .
j_call: TRBJ1-1

cdr3_nt: TGTGCCAGCAGCGTAGACTGGCGGGAGAGAGGAGAGCAGTACTTC
cdr3_aa: CASSVDWRERGEQYF
v_call: TRBV9
d_call: TRBD2
cdr3_length: 15
clone_size: .
j_call: TRBJ2-7

cdr3_nt: TGTGCCAGCAGACCCAGAGACCAAGAGACCCAGTACTTC
cdr3_aa: CASRPRDQETQYF
v_call: TRBV7-8
d_call: .
cdr3_length: 13
clone_size: few
j_call: TRBJ2-5

cdr3_nt: TGTGCCAGCAGCAATGGTCGCCCGCCCGCCTCACTGTTTTTT
cdr3_aa: CASSNGRPPASLFF
v_call: TRBV25-1
d_call: .
cdr3_length: 14
clone_size: .
j_call: TRBJ1-4

cdr3_nt: TGTGCCAGCAGCGTCATAACGACCCACGGTAGTACGCAGTATTTT
cdr3_aa: CASSVITTHGSTQYF
v_call: TRBV9
d_call: .
cdr3_length: 15
clone_size: many
j_call: TRBJ2-3

cdr3_nt: TGTGCCAGCAGTTACTCTGGCAGCTCTGGAAACACCATATATTTT
cdr3_aa: CASSYSGSSGNTIYF
v_call: TRBV6-5
d_call: .
cdr3_length: 15
clone_size: .
j_call: TRBJ1-3

cdr3_nt: TGTGCCAGCAGACTTACAGGGGGAAAGGGCTACGAGCAGTACTTC
cdr3_aa: CASRLTGGKGYEQYF
v_call: TRBV2
d_call: TRBD1
cdr3_length: 15
clone_size: .
j_call: TRBJ2-7

cdr3_nt: TGTGCCAGCTCACCAACAGGGGTTAGCGAGCAGTACTTC
cdr3_aa: CASSPTGVSEQYF
v_call: TRBV18
d_call: TRBD1
cdr3_length: 13
clone_size: few
j_call: TRBJ2-7

cdr3_nt: TGTGCCAGCAGCTCCCCCGACAGGGGGAAGTACGAGCAGTACTTC
cdr3_aa: CASSSPDRGKYEQYF
v_call: TRBV11-2
d_call: TRBD1
cdr3_length: 15
clone_size: few
j_call: TRBJ2-7

cdr3_nt: TGTGCCAGCAGCTTGGGACAGGGAGGGTCCAAAAACATTCAGTACTTC
cdr3_aa: CASSLGQGGSKNIQYF
v_call: TRBV5-6
d_call: .
cdr3_length: 16
clone_size: few
j_call: TRBJ2-4

cdr3_nt: TGTGCCAGCAGCGAACAACTCAGCACAGATACGCAGTATTTT
cdr3_aa: CASSEQLSTDTQYF
v_call: TRBV2
d_call: .
cdr3_length: 14
clone_size: .
j_call: TRBJ2-3

cdr3_nt: TGTGCCAGCAGCTTGGGGGGCCTCGACTATGGCTACACCTTC
cdr3_aa: CASSLGGLDYGYTF
v_call: TRBV7-2
d_call: .
cdr3_length: 14
clone_size: .
j_call: TRBJ1-2

cdr3_nt: TGTGCCAGCAGCTTCCTCCGGGACAGGAAGCTCTACGAGCAGTACTTC
cdr3_aa: CASSFLRDRKLYEQYF
v_call: TRBV7-8
d_call: TRBD1
cdr3_length: 16
clone_size: few
j_call: TRBJ2-7

cdr3_nt: TGTGCCAGCAGCCTTGCTCTAACGACAGTCTACGAGCAGTACTTC
cdr3_aa: CASSLALTTVYEQYF
v_call: TRBV5-5
d_call: .
cdr3_length: 15
clone_size: .
j_call: TRBJ2-7

cdr3_nt: TGCGCCAGCAGCCAAGATGGTGGGACAGGGGGCAGTGAGCAGTTCTTC
cdr3_aa: CASSQDGGTGGSEQFF
v_call: TRBV4-3
d_call: TRBD1
cdr3_length: 16
clone_size: few
j_call: TRBJ2-1

cdr3_nt: TGTGCCAGCAGCTCCGAGTCGGGCCGGGGGGAGACCCAGTACTTC
cdr3_aa: CASSSESGRGETQYF
v_call: TRBV11-2
d_call: .
cdr3_length: 15
clone_size: .
j_call: TRBJ2-5

cdr3_nt: TGCGCCAGCAGCTTGAGAGGGGGAACTAATGAAAAACTGTTTTTT
cdr3_aa: CASSLRGGTNEKLFF
v_call: TRBV5-1
d_call: .
cdr3_length: 15
clone_size: few
j_call: TRBJ1-4

cdr3_nt: TGCAGTGCTAGGTCTACTAGCGGGGGGGCGAATGAGCAGTTCTTC
cdr3_aa: CSARSTSGGANEQFF
v_call: TRBV20-1
d_call: TRBD2
cdr3_length: 15
clone_size: .
j_call: TRBJ2-1

cdr3_nt: TGTGCCAGCAGCCCTGACAGGTATCAGCCCCAGCATTTT
cdr3_aa: CASSPDRYQPQHF
v_call: TRBV14
d_call: .
cdr3_length: 13
clone_size: .
j_call: TRBJ1-5

cdr3_nt: TGCGCCAGCAGGGATCCCGACAGGGCGAGAGGCTACACCTTC
cdr3_aa: CASRDPDRARGYTF
v_call: TRBV5-1
d_call: TRBD1
cdr3_length: 14
clone_size: .
j_call: TRBJ1-2

cdr3_nt: TGTGCCAGCAGCAGGAGTGCGGGCCGTACCTACGAGCAGTACTTC
cdr3_aa: CASSRSAGRTYEQYF
v_call: TRBV7-2
d_call: .
cdr3_length: 15
clone_size: few
j_call: TRBJ2-7

cdr3_nt: TGTGCCAGCAGCCCCCGGGACAGGCAGTACTTC
cdr3_aa: CASSPRDRQYF
v_call: TRBV7-9
d_call: TRBD1
cdr3_length: 11
clone_size: .
j_call: TRBJ2-7

cdr3_nt: TGCGCCAGCAGTTCTCCGAAAGAGACCCAGTACTTC
cdr3_aa: CASSSPKETQYF
v_call: TRBV5-1
d_call: .
cdr3_length: 12
clone_size: .
j_call: TRBJ2-5

cdr3_nt: TGCGCCAGCAGCCAAAAGCGGGGGGGCGGCACAGATACGCAGTATTTT
cdr3_aa: CASSQKRGGGTDTQYF
v_call: TRBV5-1
d_call: TRBD2
cdr3_length: 16
clone_size: few
j_call: TRBJ2-3

cdr3_nt: TGCGCCAGCAGCAGGCCAACTAGAAACGATACGCAGTATTTT
cdr3_aa: CASSRPTRNDTQYF
v_call: TRBV5-1
d_call: .
cdr3_length: 14
clone_size: .
j_call: TRBJ2-3

cdr3_nt: TGTGCCAGCAGCTCCGCTCGACAGTACAATGAGCAGTTCTTC
cdr3_aa: CASSSARQYNEQFF
v_call: TRBV13
d_call: .
cdr3_length: 14
clone_size: .
j_call: TRBJ2-1

cdr3_nt: TGTGCCAGCAGCCCCGAGCCCACGAATGAAAAACTGTTTTTT
cdr3_aa: CASSPEPTNEKLFF
v_call: TRBV11-3
d_call: .
cdr3_length: 14
clone_size: few
j_call: TRBJ1-4

cdr3_nt: TGCGCCAGCAGCTTAGCAGGGGGAAGTTCACCCCTCCACTTT
cdr3_aa: CASSLAGGSSPLHF
v_call: TRBV5-1
d_call: TRBD1
cdr3_length: 14
clone_size: many
j_call: TRBJ1-6